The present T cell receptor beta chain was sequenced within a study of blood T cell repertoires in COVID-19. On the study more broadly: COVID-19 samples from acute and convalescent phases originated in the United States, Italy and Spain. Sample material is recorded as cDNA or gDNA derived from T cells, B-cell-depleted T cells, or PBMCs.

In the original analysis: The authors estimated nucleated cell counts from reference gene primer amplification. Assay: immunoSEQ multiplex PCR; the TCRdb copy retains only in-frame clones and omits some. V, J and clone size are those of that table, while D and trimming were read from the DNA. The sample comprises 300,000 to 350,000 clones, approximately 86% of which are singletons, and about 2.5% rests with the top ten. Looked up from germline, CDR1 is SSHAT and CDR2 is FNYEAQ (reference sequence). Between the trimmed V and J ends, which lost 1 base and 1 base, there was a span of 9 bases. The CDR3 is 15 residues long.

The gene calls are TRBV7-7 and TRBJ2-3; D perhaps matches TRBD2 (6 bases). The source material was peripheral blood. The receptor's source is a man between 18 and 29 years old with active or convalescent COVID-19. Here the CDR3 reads CASSLGASGTDTQYF. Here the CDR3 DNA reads TGTGCCAGCAGCTTAGGGGCTAGCGGCACAGATACGCAGTATTTT.